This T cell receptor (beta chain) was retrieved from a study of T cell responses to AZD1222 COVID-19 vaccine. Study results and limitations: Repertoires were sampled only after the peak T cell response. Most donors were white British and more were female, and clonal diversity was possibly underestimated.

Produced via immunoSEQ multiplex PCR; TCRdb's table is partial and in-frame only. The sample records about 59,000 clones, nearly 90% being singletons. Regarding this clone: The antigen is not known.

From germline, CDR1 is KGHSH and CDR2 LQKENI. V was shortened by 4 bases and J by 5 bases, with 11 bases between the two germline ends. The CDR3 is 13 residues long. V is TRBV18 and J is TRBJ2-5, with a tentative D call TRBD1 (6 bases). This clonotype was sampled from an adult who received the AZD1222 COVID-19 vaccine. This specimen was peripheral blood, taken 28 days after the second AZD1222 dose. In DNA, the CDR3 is TGTGCCAGCTCACTCTACAGGGTGGAGACCCAGTACTTC. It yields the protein CASSLYRVETQYF.